These 17 T cell receptor beta chains share one sample of origin, sequenced in a study of T cells in Graves' hyperthyroidism and ophthalmopathy. The investigators amplified TCR beta CDR3 regions from RNA transcripts. The primer set for the first-round RT-PCR of the TCR CDR3 was HTBI. MiXCR was run by TCRdb on the multiplex PCR reads, yielding one entry per CDR3 protein. Of around 600,000 distinct CDR3 sequences listed, more than 14% are singletons. The material sequenced was blood. These receptors were obtained from a woman in her forties or fifties with Graves' ophthalmopathy.

There are many counts of this clonotype. The J gene is TRBJ2-7, the V gene TRBV6-1; 10 positions match TRBD2. This CDR3 has 17 amino acids. After removal of 6 bases from V and 0 bases from J, the junction contained 11 bases not matched to a gene. CDR1 is MNHNS and CDR2 is SASEGT in the germline V gene. The DNA of the CDR3 is TGTGCCAGCAGCCCACGGACTAGCGGCGACTTCTCCTACGAGCAGTACTTC. This gives the protein CASSPRTSGDFSYEQYF.

This clonotype has ten or more counts. The J gene is TRBJ2-7, the V gene TRBV7-2; D call uncertain. V shed 1 base and J shed 2 bases, with 6 bases lying between them. Germline-derived CDR1 and CDR2 are SGHTA and FQGNSA. The CDR3 covers 13 residues. CDR3 residues: CASSLEHPYEQYF. The CDR3 DNA reads TGTGCCAGCAGCTTAGAACACCCCTACGAGCAGTACTTC. Drawing the rest from reference TRBV7-2 and TRBJ2-7, the complete variable domain is GAGVSQSPSNKVTEKGKDVELRCDPISGHTALYWYRQSLGQGLEFLIYFQGNSAPDKSGLPSDRFSAERTGGSVSTLTIQRTQQEDSAVYLCASSLEHPYEQYFGPGTRLTVT.

This clonotype was detected ten times or more. The rearrangement links TRBV30 to TRBJ2-1; 7 positions match TRBD2. V was clipped by 4 bases and J by 7 bases; unmatched bases: 7. The CDR3 loop spans 13 amino acids. Germline CDR1 reads GTSNPN; CDR2 reads SVGIG (reference sequence). In DNA, the CDR3 is TGTGCCTGGATAGGACTAGGGAGGAATGAGCAGTTCTTC. As protein: CAWIGLGRNEQFF. The full variable domain, completed using reference TRBV30 and TRBJ2-1, is SQTIHQWPATLVQPVGSPLSLECTVEGTSNPNLYWYRQAAGRGLQLLFYSVGIGQISSEVPQNLSASRPQDRQFILSSKKLLLSDSGFYLCAWIGLGRNEQFFGPGTRLTVL.

This chain joins TRBV5-8 and TRBJ2-7, with TRBD2 matching over 8 bases. The CDR3 is made up of 15 amino acids. Trimming took 4 bases from V and 3 from J; bases not matched to a gene: 9. Germline CDR1 reads SGHTS; CDR2 reads YDEGEE. CDR3 sequence reads: CASSVRGLASYEQYF. The CDR3 nucleotides are TGTGCCAGCAGCGTAAGAGGACTAGCTAGCTACGAGCAGTACTTC.

V is TRBV4-3 and J is TRBJ1-4; D uncertain. The CDR3 loop spans 15 amino acids. Trimming removed 0 bases from V and 7 bases from J, with 12 bases in between. Germline lookup yields CDR1 LGHNA and CDR2 YSLEER. The DNA of the CDR3 is TGCGCCAGCAGCCAAGATTTAACCCCTTTTGAAAAACTGTTTTTT. The encoded protein is CASSQDLTPFEKLFF.

This clonotype was seen ten or more times. The V gene is TRBV2, the J gene TRBJ1-1, with 7 bases matching TRBD1. V lost 8 bases, J lost 5 bases, and 11 bases stayed unmatched. The CDR3 covers 14 residues. In germline, CDR1 is SNHLY, CDR2 FYNNEI. The CDR3 is CASLEGARATEAFF. DNA for the CDR3: TGTGCCAGCTTGGAGGGGGCGAGGGCGACTGAAGCTTTCTTT.

This clonotype has more than one count but fewer than ten. A much larger clone lies a single base off, so this may be a read error. The rearrangement uses TRBV6-2 or TRBV6-3 and TRBJ1-5, with 7 bases aligning to TRBD1. CDR1 is MNHEY, CDR2 SVGEGT, per germline. With 4 bases clipped from V and 3 bases from J, the junction kept 9 bases outside the gene matches. The CDR3 is 16 residues long. The CDR3 nucleotides read TGTGCCAGCAGTTCCGACAGGGATGGGCACAATCAGCCCCAGCATTTT. It encodes CASSSDRDGHNQPQHF.

This clonotype showed up just a few times. The chain couples TRBV28 to TRBJ2-5; 8 bases agree with TRBD1. The CDR3 runs to 14 residues. The V segment lost 5 bases and the J segment 5 bases; nucleotides outside the gene matches: 7. Germline values: CDR1 MDHEN, CDR2 SYDVKM. DNA of the CDR3: TGTGCCAGCAGTGGCCCGGGACAGGCGGAGACCCAGTACTTC. Its protein product is CASSGPGQAETQYF. The full variable domain, rest sourced from reference TRBV28 and TRBJ2-5, is DVKVTQSSRYLVKRTGEKVFLECVQDMDHENMFWYRQDPGLGLRLIYFSYDVKMKEKGDIPEGYSVSREKKERFSLILESASTNQTSMYLCASSGPGQAETQYFGPGTRLLVL.

This clonotype was counted ten times or more. The chain combines TRBV28 with TRBJ2-3; TRBD1 might be the D (5 bases). V lost 5 bases and J lost 7, with 13 bases in between. This CDR3 is 13 amino acids long. Germline-derived CDR1 and CDR2 are MDHEN and SYDVKM. CDR3 loop: CASSPEGAYTQYF. The CDR3 DNA sequence: TGTGCCAGCAGTCCCGAAGGGGCATATACGCAGTATTTT.

This clonotype was seen at least ten times. The rearrangement joins TRBV9 to TRBJ2-7; perhaps TRBD2 as D (6 bases). The CDR3 is 13 residues long. V was clipped by 2 bases and J by 3 bases, with 9 bases between them. Germline loops: CDR1 SGDLS, CDR2 YYNGEE. This chain's CDR3 is CASSVGGNYEQYF. The DNA for the CDR3 is TGTGCCAGCAGCGTTGGGGGGAACTACGAGCAGTACTTC.

This clonotype was detected ten times or more. The rearrangement uses TRBV20-1 and TRBJ2-5; 10 positions agree with TRBD2. Trimming at V came to 4 bases and at J to 5 bases, leaving 10 bases not matched to a gene. The CDR3 spans 15 residues. In germline, CDR1 is DFQATT, CDR2 SNEGSKA (reference sequence). Here the CDR3 DNA reads TGCAGTGCTACCTCTAGCGGGAGTGTTTTTGAGACCCAGTACTTC. It yields the protein CSATSSGSVFETQYF.

The genes are TRBV5-1 and TRBJ2-3, with TRBD2 identical over 10 bases. The germline V gene has CDR1 SGHRS and CDR2 YFSETQ. V was pared by 4 bases and J by 2 bases, with 10 bases of the junction left unmatched. The CDR3 has 17 residues. CDR3 sequence (DNA): TGCGCCAGCAGCGTTAGCGGGAGGACCGATTACACAGATACGCAGTATTTT. The encoded protein is CASSVSGRTDYTDTQYF.

This clonotype was counted a few times. The chain uses TRBV5-1 and TRBJ2-5, with 10 bases identical to TRBD2. Germline loops: CDR1 SGHRS, CDR2 YFSETQ. The CDR3 has 18 amino acids. V shed 0 bases and J 0 bases; nucleotides not matched to a gene: 8. The CDR3 loop reads CASSLDSLAGAYQETQYF. The CDR3 DNA sequence: TGCGCCAGCAGCTTGGATTCTCTAGCGGGGGCTTACCAAGAGACCCAGTACTTC.

This clonotype was detected many times. This rearrangement joins TRBV13 to TRBJ2-5; 9 bases map to TRBD2. The CDR3 is made up of 18 amino acids. V lost 0 bases and J lost 6; bases outside the gene matches: 14. The germline V gene has CDR1 PRHDT and CDR2 FYEKMQ (reference sequence). CDR3: CASSLGPFSIAGGKTQYF. CDR3 bases: TGTGCCAGCAGCTTAGGCCCTTTCTCTATTGCGGGAGGGAAGACCCAGTACTTC.

In its sample, this clonotype was seen many times. This chain connects TRBV2 to TRBJ2-1; 9 bases are shared with TRBD2. V shed 5 bases and J 2 bases; nucleotides not matched to a gene: 7. Germline V gene data show CDR1 as SNHLY and CDR2 as FYNNEI. The CDR3 runs to 16 residues. In DNA, the CDR3 is TGTGCCAGCAGTATCAACCTAGCGGGGACCTACAATGAGCAGTTCTTC. This gives the protein CASSINLAGTYNEQFF.

The sample holds a few counts of this clonotype. The chain combines TRBV28 with TRBJ1-2; D unresolved. The CDR3 is 13 amino acids. Between the trimmed V and J ends, which lost 3 bases and 4 bases, there was a span of 9 bases. CDR1 is MDHEN, CDR2 SYDVKM, per germline. The CDR3 reads CASSLGSRYGYTF. The CDR3 nucleotides are TGTGCCAGCAGTTTGGGCAGCCGCTATGGCTACACCTTC.

The genes are TRBV3-1 and TRBJ2-1; a weak D match, TRBD2 (6 bases). The CDR3 spans 14 residues. V lost 5 bases and J lost 4, with 12 bases in between. The germline V gene has CDR1 LGHDT and CDR2 YNNKEL (reference sequence). CDR3 region: CASSFSGVYNEQFF. DNA for the CDR3: TGTGCCAGCAGCTTTAGCGGTGTATACAATGAGCAGTTCTTC.